This T cell receptor beta chain is drawn from a study of T cell responses to AZD1222 COVID-19 vaccine. Notes on this clone: Its antigen is undetermined.

After removal of 3 bases from V and 2 bases from J, the junction contained 7 bases not matched to a gene. CDR1 is SGHNT, CDR2 YYREEE, per germline (reference sequence). The CDR3 runs to 16 residues. Broader study findings: Only 5 to 7 AZD1222 recipients tested seropositive at baseline. Reportedly, nearly half the spike-specific TCRs target unmutated variant regions. Clonal diversity may have been underestimated, and the donors were mostly white British, with more females than males.

TCRdb's copy holds only in-frame clones and misses some; the assay was immunoSEQ multiplex PCR. The sample contains around 140,000 clones, approximately 85% of which appear only once. The chain joins TRBV5-4 to TRBJ2-2; 7 nucleotides align to TRBD2. This specimen was peripheral blood, taken 28 days after the second dose of the MenACWY control vaccine. The sequence was obtained from an adult who received the MenACWY meningococcal vaccine as a control. The CDR3 DNA sequence: TGTGCCAGCAGCTCCGGGGGACTACCTAACACCGGGGAGCTGTTTTTT. Residues: CASSSGGLPNTGELFF.